Listed below are T cell receptor beta chains from one sample, sequenced in a study of T cell repertoires in cytomegalovirus infection. Each CDR3 protein is one row after TCRdb ran MiXCR on the reads. This table holds some 54,000 distinct CDR3 sequences, roughly a fifth found once. Their target antigens are unknown. The specimen comprised CD8+ T cells from cultured PBMCs, sampled from culture after CMV antigen stimulation. These receptors all come from a human donor in good health (CMV status not recorded). Some clones in this sample may be carry-over from other donors' samples. CDR3s include the opening cysteine and the closing phenylalanine or tryptophan. D genes are given only for firm matches. Clone size is stated in some rows and not others, as once, few, many or a class when expanded.

v_gene,d_gene,j_gene,abundance,CDR3aa,CDR3nt
TRBV4-1,TRBD1,TRBJ1-1,few,CASSQNYRGGDEAFF,TGCGCCAGCAGCCAAAATTACAGGGGAGGGGATGAAGCTTTCTTT
TRBV10-3,TRBD1,TRBJ2-7,few,CAISEDGRTGGMYEQYF,TGTGCCATCAGTGAGGATGGCCGGACAGGGGGCATGTACGAGCAGTACTTC
TRBV27,NA,TRBJ1-2,NA,CASSSGLPNYGYTF,TGTGCCAGCAGTTCCGGGTTGCCTAACTATGGCTACACCTTC
TRBV5-6,NA,TRBJ1-1,NA,CASSFLQGPQTEAFF,TGTGCCAGCAGCTTTCTACAGGGACCCCAAACTGAAGCTTTCTTT
TRBV12-3/TRBV12-4,NA,TRBJ1-6,many,CASSPRGNNSPLHF,TGTGCCAGCAGTCCCAGGGGCAATAATTCACCCCTCCACTTT
TRBV6-5,NA,TRBJ2-6,NA,CASSFSIGANVLTF,TGTGCCAGCAGTTTCAGTATCGGGGCCAACGTCCTGACTTTC
TRBV7-8,NA,TRBJ1-1,many,CASSFWGSMNTEAFF,TGTGCCAGCAGCTTTTGGGGGAGCATGAACACTGAAGCTTTCTTT
TRBV7-9,TRBD1,TRBJ2-7,NA,CASSFGQGANEQYF,TGTGCCAGCAGCTTTGGGCAGGGGGCCAACGAGCAGTACTTC
TRBV20-1,NA,TRBJ2-1,NA,CSARVQPRDSYNEQFF,TGCAGTGCTAGAGTGCAGCCGCGGGACTCCTACAATGAGCAGTTCTTC
TRBV19,TRBD1,TRBJ1-5,few,CASTPTGGSNQPQHF,TGTGCCAGTACCCCGACAGGGGGAAGCAATCAGCCCCAGCATTTT
TRBV15,NA,TRBJ1-4,few,CATRDEGTAPEKLFF,TGTGCCACCAGGGATGAGGGGACCGCTCCTGAAAAACTGTTTTTT
TRBV6-1,NA,TRBJ1-5,few,CASSEDPPRADQPQHF,TGTGCCAGCAGTGAGGACCCCCCCCGGGCGGATCAGCCCCAGCATTTT
TRBV5-1,TRBD1,TRBJ2-7,NA,CASSETGFDEQYF,TGCGCCAGCAGCGAGACAGGGTTTGACGAGCAGTACTTC